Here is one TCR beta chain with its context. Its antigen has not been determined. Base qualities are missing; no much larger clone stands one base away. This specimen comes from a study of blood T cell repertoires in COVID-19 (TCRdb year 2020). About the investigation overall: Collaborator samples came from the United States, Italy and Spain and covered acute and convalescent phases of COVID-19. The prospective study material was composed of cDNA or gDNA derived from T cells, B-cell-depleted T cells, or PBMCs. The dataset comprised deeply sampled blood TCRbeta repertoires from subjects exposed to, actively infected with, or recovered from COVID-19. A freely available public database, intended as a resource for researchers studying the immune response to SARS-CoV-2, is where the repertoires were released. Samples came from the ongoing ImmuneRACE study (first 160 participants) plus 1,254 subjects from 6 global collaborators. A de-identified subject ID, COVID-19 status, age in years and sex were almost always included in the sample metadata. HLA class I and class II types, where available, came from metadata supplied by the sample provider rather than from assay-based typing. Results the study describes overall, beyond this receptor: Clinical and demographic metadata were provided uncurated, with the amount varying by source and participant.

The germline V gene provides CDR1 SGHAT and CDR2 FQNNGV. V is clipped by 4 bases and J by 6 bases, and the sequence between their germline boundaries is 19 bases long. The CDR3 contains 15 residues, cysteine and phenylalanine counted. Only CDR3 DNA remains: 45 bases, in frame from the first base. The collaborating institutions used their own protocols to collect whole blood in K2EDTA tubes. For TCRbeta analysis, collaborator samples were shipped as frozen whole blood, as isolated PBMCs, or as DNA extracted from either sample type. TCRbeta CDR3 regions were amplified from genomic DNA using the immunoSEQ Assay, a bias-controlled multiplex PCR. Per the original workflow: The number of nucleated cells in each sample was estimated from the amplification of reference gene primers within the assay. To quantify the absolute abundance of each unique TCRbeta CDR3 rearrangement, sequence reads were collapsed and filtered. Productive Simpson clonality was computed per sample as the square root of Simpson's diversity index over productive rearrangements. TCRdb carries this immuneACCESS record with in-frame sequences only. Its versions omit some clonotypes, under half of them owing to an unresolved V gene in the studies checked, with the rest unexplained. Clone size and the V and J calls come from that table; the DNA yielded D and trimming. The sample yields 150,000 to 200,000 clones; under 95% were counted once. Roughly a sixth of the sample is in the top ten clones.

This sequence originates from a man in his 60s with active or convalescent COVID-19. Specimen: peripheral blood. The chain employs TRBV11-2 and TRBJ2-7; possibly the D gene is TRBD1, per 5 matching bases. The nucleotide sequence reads TGTGCCAGCAGCTCCCACTCGACAGTCTCTGGCGAGCAGTACTTC. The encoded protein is CASSSHSTVSGEQYF.